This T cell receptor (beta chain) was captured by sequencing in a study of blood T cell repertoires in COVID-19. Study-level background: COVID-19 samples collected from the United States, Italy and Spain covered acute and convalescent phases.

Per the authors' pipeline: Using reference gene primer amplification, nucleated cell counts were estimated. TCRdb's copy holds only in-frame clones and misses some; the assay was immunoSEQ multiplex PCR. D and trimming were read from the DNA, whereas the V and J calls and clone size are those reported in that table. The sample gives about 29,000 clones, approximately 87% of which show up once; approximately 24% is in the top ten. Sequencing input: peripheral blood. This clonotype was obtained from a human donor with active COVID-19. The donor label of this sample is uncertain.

The CDR3 nucleotides read TGTGCCAGCAGTGCCGAGACAGGGAGATACTACGAGCAGTACTTC. Translating it yields CASSAETGRYYEQYF. The chain couples TRBV25-1 to TRBJ2-7; TRBD1 agrees at 7 bases. The V gene end was trimmed by 4 bases and the J gene end by 3 bases; junction bases not matched to a gene: 9. This CDR3 has 15 residues. Germline V gives CDR1 MGHDK, CDR2 SYGVNS.